This entry features one T cell receptor beta chain sequence. Its target is unknown. This specimen comes from a study of STAT5B mutations in CD4+ large granular lymphocyte leukemia. Overall study findings and caveats: TRBV06-family usage was enriched in top patient clones (8/27) versus controls (2/35).

The germline gives CDR1 SEHNR, CDR2 FQNEAQ (reference sequence). CDR3 size: 15 residues. With 4 bases removed from V and 1 base from J, the gap between germline ends came to 14 bases. The protocol was immunoSEQ multiplex PCR, while the TCRdb copy is restricted to in-frame clones and leaves out a portion. The sample records approximately 21,000 clones, roughly three quarters being singletons. The specimen sequenced was CD4+ T cells from blood buffy coats. The clonotype was recovered from a human donor in good health. The chain couples TRBV7-9 to TRBJ2-7; D tentatively fits TRBD1 or TRBD2 (7 bases each). The DNA of the CDR3 is TGTGCCAGCAGCTCTTACAGGGGAGGGTCCTACGAGCAGTACTTC. It specifies CASSSYRGGSYEQYF.